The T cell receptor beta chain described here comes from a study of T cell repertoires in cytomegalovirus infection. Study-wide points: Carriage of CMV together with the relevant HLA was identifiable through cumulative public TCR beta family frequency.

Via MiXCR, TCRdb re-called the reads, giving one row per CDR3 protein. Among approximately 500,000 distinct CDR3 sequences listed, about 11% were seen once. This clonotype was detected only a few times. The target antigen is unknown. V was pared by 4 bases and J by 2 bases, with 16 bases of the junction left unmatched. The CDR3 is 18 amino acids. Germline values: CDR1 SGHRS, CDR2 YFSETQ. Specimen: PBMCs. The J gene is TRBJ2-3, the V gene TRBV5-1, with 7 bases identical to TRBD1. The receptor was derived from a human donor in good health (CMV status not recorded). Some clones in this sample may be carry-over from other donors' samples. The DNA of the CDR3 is TGCGCCAGCAGCATCCTAGGCAGCACGGGACAGATCACAGATACGCAGTATTTT. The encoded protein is CASSILGSTGQITDTQYF.